This T cell receptor beta chain was found in a study of chemoradiotherapy in HPV16-positive cancers. Study outcomes and limitations: Non-HPV-specific T cells did not expand in tumors during treatment, whereas candidate HPV-specific clones and E7-related motifs did.

Produced via immunoSEQ multiplex PCR; TCRdb's table is partial and in-frame only. The table includes 40,000 or so clones, 65% to 80% detected once. CDR3 length: 9 residues. CDR1 MNHNS and CDR2 SASEGT come from the germline V gene. Trimming stripped 8 bases from V and 11 bases from J, with 9 bases between. As regards this clone: What it recognizes is unknown.

This sequence joins TRBV6-1 and TRBJ1-2; D remains unclear. This material consisted of blood, taken from a patient who underwent chemoradiotherapy. This TCR was recovered from a human donor with HPV-associated anogenital cancer. DNA for the CDR3: TGTGCCAGCGAGAATAGTTACACCTTC. Translated: CASENSYTF.